Described below is a single TCR beta chain sequence and its context. This sample was included in a study of early T cells in non-severe SARS-CoV-2 infection. In germline, CDR1 is MDHEN, CDR2 SYDVKM. V shed 4 bases and J shed 5 bases, with 14 bases lying between them. This CDR3 contains 14 residues. TCRdb passed the 5' RACE reads through MiXCR, listing each CDR3 protein once. The sample holds 60,000 to 75,000 distinct CDR3 sequences, about 12% seen once. This TCR derives from an adult who was a healthcare worker with PCR-confirmed SARS-CoV-2 infection or an uninfected control (not recorded which). The chain couples TRBV28 to TRBJ1-1; no clear D. Sequenced material: whole blood, taken at baseline. The CDR3 reads CASSSAPDGTEAFF. CDR3 bases: TGTGCCAGCAGTTCAGCCCCCGATGGTACTGAAGCTTTCTTT.